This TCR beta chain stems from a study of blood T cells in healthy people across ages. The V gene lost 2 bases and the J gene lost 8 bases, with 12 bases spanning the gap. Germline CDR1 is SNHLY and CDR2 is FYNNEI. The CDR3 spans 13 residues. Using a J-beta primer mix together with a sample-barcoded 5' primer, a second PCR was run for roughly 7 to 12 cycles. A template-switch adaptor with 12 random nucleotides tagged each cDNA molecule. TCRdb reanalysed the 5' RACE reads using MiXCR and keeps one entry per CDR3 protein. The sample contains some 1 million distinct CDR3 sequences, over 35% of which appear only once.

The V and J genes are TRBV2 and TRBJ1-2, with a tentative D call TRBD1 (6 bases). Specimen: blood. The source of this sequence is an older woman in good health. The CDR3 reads CASSEWTALGYTF. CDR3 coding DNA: TGTGCCAGCAGTGAATGGACAGCCCTGGGCTACACCTTC.